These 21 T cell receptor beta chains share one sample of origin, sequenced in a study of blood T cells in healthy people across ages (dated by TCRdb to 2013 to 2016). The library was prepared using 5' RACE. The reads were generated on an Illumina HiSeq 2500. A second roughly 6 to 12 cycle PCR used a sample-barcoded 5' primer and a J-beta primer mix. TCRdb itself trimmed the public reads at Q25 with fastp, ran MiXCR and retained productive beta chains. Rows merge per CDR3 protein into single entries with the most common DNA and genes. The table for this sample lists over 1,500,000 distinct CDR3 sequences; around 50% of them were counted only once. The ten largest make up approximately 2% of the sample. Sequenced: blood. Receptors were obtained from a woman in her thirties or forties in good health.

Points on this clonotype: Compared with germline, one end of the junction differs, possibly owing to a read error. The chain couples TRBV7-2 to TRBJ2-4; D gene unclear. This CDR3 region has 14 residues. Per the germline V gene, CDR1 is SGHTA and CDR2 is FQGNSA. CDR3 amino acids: CASSLPRTKNTQYF. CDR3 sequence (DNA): TGTGCCAGCAGCTTACCAAGGACCAAAAACACTCAGTACTTC.

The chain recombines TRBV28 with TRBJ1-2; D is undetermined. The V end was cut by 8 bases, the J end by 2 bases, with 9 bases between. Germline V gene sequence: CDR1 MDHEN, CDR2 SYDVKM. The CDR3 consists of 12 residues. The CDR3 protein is CASLRGNYGYTF. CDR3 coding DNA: TGTGCCAGCCTCCGGGGAAACTATGGCTACACCTTC.

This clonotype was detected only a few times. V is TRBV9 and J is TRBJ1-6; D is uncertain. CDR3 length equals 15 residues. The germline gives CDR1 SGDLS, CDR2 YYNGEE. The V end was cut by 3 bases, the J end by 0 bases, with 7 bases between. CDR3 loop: CASSGRSSYNSPLHF. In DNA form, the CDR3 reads TGTGCCAGCAGCGGCAGGAGCTCCTATAATTCACCCCTCCACTTT.

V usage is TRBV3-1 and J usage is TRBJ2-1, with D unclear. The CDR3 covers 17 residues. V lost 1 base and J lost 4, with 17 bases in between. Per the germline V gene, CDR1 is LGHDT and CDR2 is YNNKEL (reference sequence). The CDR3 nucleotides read TGTGCCAGCAGCCAAGCGGACGGCTGGGCGCCTTACAATGAGCAGTTCTTC. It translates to CASSQADGWAPYNEQFF.

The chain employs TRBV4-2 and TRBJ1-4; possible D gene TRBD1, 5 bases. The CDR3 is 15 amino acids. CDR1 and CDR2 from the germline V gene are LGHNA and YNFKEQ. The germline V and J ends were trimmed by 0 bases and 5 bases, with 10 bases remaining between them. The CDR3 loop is CASSQEAGVNEKLFF. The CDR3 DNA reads TGTGCCAGCAGCCAAGAAGCGGGGGTGAATGAAAAACTGTTTTTT.

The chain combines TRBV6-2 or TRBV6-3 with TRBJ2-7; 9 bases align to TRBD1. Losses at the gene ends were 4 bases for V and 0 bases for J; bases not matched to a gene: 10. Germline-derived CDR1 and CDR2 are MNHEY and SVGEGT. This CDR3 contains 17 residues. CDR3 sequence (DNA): TGTGCCAGCAGTTCCCGGGACAGGGAACAAATCTCCTACGAGCAGTACTTC. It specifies CASSSRDREQISYEQYF.

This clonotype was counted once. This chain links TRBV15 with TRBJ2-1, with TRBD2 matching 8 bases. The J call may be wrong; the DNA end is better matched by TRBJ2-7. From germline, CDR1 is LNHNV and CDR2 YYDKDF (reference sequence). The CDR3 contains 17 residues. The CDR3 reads CATSRGDSGIFYNEQYF. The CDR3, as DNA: TGTGCCACCAGCAGAGGGGATAGCGGGATCTTCTACAATGAGCAGTACTTC.

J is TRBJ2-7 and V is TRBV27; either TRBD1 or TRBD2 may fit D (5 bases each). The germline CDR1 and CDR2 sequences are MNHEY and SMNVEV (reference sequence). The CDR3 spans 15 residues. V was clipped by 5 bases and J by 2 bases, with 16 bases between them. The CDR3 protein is CASSPSQGVTYEQYF. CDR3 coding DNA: TGTGCCAGCAGTCCCTCGCAGGGAGTGACCTACGAGCAGTACTTC.

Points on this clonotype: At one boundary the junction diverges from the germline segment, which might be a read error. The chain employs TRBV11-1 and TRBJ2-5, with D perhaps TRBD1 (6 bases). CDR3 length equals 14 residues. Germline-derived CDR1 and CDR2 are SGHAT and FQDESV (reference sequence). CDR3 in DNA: TGTGCCTGCAGCCCGACCGGACAGAAAGAGACCCAGTACTTC. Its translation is CACSPTGQKETQYF.

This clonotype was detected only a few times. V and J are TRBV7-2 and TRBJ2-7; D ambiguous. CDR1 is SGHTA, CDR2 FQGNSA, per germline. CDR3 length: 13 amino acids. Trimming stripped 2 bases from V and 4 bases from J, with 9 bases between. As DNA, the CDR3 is TGTGCCAGCAGCTTATCCACATTGTACGAGCAGTACTTC. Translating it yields CASSLSTLYEQYF.

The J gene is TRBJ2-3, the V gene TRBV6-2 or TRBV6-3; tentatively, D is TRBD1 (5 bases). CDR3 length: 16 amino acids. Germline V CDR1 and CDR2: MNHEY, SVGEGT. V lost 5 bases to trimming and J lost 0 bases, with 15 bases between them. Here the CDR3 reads CASSKDNSLSTDTQYF. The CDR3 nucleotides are TGTGCCAGCAGTAAGGACAATTCGTTGAGCACAGATACGCAGTATTTT.

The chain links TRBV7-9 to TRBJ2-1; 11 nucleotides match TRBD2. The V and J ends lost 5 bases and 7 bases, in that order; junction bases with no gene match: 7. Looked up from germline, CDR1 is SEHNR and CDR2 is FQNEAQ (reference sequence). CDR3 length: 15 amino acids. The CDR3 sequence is CASSHTSGGTNEQFF. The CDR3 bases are TGTGCCAGCAGCCACACTAGCGGGGGCACAAATGAGCAGTTCTTC.

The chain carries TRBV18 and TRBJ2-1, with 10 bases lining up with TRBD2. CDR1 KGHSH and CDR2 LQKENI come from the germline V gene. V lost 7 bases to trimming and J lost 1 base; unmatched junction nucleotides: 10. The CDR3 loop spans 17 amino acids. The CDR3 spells CASLSSGGANSYNEQFF. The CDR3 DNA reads TGTGCCAGCTTATCTAGCGGGGGCGCCAATTCCTACAATGAGCAGTTCTTC. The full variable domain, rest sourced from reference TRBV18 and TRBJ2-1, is NAGVMQNPRHLVRRRGQEARLRCSPMKGHSHVYWYRQLPEEGLKFMVYLQKENIIDESGMPKERFSAEFPKEGPSILRIQQVVRGDSAAYFCASLSSGGANSYNEQFFGPGTRLTVL.

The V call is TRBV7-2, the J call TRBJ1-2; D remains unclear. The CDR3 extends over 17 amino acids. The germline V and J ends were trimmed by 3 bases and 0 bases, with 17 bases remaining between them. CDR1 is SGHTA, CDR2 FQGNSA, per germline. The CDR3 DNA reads TGTGCCAGCAGCTTTGGGATCCAGACACCAGCTAACTATGGCTACACCTTC. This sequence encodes CASSFGIQTPANYGYTF.

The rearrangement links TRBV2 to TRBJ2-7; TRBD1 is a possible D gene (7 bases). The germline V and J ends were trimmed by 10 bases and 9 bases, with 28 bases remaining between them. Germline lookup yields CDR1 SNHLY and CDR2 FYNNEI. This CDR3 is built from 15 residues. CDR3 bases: TGTGCCACCAAAGAGACAGGGAGCCGCTCGGGGGTGCAGTACTTC. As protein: CATKETGSRSGVQYF.

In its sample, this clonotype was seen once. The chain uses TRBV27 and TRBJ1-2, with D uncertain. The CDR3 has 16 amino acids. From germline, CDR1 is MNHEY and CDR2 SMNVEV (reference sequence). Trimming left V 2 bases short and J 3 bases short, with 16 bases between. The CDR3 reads CASSLKGQWTYYGYTF. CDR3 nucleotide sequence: TGTGCCAGCAGTTTAAAGGGCCAATGGACTTACTATGGCTACACCTTC.

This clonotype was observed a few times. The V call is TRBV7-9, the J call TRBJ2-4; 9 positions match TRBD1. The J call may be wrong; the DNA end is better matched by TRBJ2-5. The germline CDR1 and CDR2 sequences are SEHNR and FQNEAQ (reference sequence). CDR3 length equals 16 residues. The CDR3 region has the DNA TGTGCCAGCAGCCCCAATCGGGACAGGGTTCAAGAGACCCAGTACTTC. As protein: CASSPNRDRVQETQYF.

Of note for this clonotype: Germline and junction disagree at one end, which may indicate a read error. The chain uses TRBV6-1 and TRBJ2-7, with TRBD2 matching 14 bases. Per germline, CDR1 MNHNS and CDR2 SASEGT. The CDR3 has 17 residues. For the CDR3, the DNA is TGTGCCAGCAGTCCCGGACTAGCGGGGGGCCGGATCTACAAGCAGTACTTC. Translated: CASSPGLAGGRIYKQYF.

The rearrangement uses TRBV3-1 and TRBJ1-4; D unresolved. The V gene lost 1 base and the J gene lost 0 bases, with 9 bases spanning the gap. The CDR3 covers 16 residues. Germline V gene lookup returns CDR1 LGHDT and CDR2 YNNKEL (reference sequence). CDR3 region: CASSQGTPTTNEKLFF. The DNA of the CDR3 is TGTGCCAGCAGCCAAGGAACCCCTACAACTAATGAAAAACTGTTTTTT. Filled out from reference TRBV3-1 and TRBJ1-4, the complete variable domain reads DTAVSQTPKYLVTQMGNDKSIKCEQNLGHDTMYWYKQDSKKFLKIMFSYNNKELIINETVPNRFSPKSPDKAHLNLHINSLELGDSAVYFCASSQGTPTTNEKLFFGSGTQLSVL.

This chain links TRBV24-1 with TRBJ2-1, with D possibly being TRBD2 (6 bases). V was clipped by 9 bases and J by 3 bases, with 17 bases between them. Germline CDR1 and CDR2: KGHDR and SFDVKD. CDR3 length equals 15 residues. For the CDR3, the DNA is TGTGCCACCGGATTGGCCGGGGGAGGCTACAATGAGCAGTTCTTC. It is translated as CATGLAGGGYNEQFF.

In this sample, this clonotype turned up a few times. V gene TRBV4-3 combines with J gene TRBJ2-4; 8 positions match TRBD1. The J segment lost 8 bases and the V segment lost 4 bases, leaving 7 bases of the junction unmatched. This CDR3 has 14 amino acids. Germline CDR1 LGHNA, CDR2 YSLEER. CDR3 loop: CASSPRTGTDIQYF. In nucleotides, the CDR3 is TGCGCCAGCAGCCCTCGGACAGGGACAGACATTCAGTACTTC.